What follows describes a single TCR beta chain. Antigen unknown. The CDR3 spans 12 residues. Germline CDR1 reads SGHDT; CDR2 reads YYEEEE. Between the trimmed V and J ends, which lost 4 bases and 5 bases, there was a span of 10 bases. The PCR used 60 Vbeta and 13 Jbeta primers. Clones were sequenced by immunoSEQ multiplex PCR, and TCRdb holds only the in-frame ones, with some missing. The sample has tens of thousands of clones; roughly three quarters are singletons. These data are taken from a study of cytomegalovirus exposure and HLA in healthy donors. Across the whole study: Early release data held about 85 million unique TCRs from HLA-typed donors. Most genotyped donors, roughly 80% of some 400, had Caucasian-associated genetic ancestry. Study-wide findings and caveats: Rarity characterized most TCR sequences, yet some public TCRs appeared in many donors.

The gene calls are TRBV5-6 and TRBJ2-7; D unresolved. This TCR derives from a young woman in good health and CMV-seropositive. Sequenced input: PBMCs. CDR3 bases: TGTGCCAGCAGCCTTCTCCCCCACGAGCAGTACTTC. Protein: CASSLLPHEQYF.